This T cell receptor (beta chain) originates from a study of blood T cell repertoires in COVID-19. In the study overall: The United States, Italy and Spain provided the acute and convalescent COVID-19 samples.

The CDR3 sequence is 15 residues long. Germline V gene data show CDR1 as MNHNY and CDR2 as SVGAGI (reference sequence). Deletions cut 2 bases from V and 3 bases from J, with 14 bases between. Original processing notes: The assay estimated nucleated cells by amplifying reference gene primers. Assay used: immunoSEQ multiplex PCR; TCRdb lists only in-frame clones, some missing. V, J and clone size are those of that table, while D and trimming were read from the DNA. The sample has around 130,000 clones; approximately 87% are singletons. Sequencing used peripheral blood. The chain recombines TRBV6-6 with TRBJ2-7; weak D call: TRBD1 (6 bases). The source is a woman aged 50 to 60 with acute or convalescent COVID-19. CDR3 DNA sequence: TGTGCCAGCAGTTACCTAGGACAGTTAAGCTACGAGCAGTACTTC. Residues: CASSYLGQLSYEQYF.